This T cell receptor beta chain was captured in a study of CD8 T cell repertoires and HIV-1 epitope variants. Study-level information: Each of Twenty-five Gag and Nef epitope peptides stimulated a separate culture. Epitopes were three Gag families plus Nef HW9 and YT9. 1M T cells were kept uncultured as a baseline.

Concerning this clone itself: Its antigen remains unknown.

CDR1 and CDR2 (germline): MNHEY, SVGAGI. CDR3 length: 14 amino acids. Sequencing used immunoSEQ multiplex PCR; TCRdb keeps in-frame clones, though not all of them. This sample has a few thousand clones, with approximately 61% found just once. The clonotype originates from a male donor with HIV. This chain uses TRBV6-5 with TRBJ2-5; D assignment may be TRBD1 or TRBD2 (5 bases each). The DNA end is a closer match to TRBJ2-7, so the J assignment may be wrong. Sequenced: cultured CD8+ T cells derived from PBMCs. This chain's CDR3 is CASSPGAITYEQYF. Here the CDR3 DNA reads TGTGCCAGCAGCCCCGGGGCGATTACCTACGAGCAGTACTTC.